Following are 32 T cell receptor beta chains from one sample sequenced in a study of cytomegalovirus exposure and HLA in healthy donors. The PCR ran on 60 Vbeta and 13 Jbeta primers. The method was immunoSEQ multiplex PCR; TCRdb's version includes in-frame clones alone and lacks a portion of them. Of tens of thousands of clones in the sample, about two thirds were seen once. The sequenced sample consisted of PBMCs. The receptors were sampled from a man between 45 and 60 years old in good health and CMV-seronegative.

The chain combines TRBV7-9 with TRBJ1-1, with 7 bases aligning to TRBD1. Unmatched junction bases numbered 0, after V lost 4 bases and J lost 1 base. CDR3 size: 13 residues. Germline V CDR1 and CDR2: SEHNR, FQNEAQ (reference sequence). The CDR3 nucleotides read TGTGCCAGCAGCTCAGGGGGGAACACTGAAGCTTTCTTT. Residues: CASSSGGNTEAFF. The variable domain in full, completed from reference TRBV7-9 and TRBJ1-1, reads DTGVSQNPRHKITKRGQNVTFRCDPISEHNRLYWYRQTLGQGPEFLTYFQNEAQLEKSRLLSDRFSAERPKGSFSTLEIQRTEQGDSAMYLCASSSGGNTEAFFGQGTRLTVV.

The V and J genes are TRBV2 and TRBJ1-5; the D is unclear. With 6 bases removed from V and 5 bases from J, the gap between germline ends came to 8 bases. The V gene's germline CDR1 is SNHLY and CDR2 FYNNEI. The CDR3 consists of 12 residues. CDR3 DNA: TGTGCCAGCAGGGGCGTCGATCAGCCCCAGCATTTT. Protein: CASRGVDQPQHF.

The rearrangement links TRBV5-1 to TRBJ2-2; 9 bases are shared with TRBD1. The CDR3 length is 16 residues. V was clipped by 4 bases and J by 7 bases; unmatched bases: 11. CDR1 is SGHRS and CDR2 is YFSETQ in the germline V gene. The chain's CDR3 is CASSIPPGQGVGELFF. CDR3 nucleotides: TGCGCCAGCAGCATACCTCCGGGACAGGGAGTCGGGGAGCTGTTTTTT.

The chain is built from TRBV6-5 and TRBJ2-3; 8 bases fit TRBD2. This CDR3 comprises 16 residues. V shed 0 bases, J shed 0 bases, and the junction held 2 bases outside the gene matches. Germline CDR1 MNHEY, CDR2 SVGAGI. CDR3 amino acids: CASSYSGGRSTDTQYF. The CDR3 DNA is TGTGCCAGCAGTTACTCGGGCGGGAGGAGCACAGATACGCAGTATTTT.

The chain carries TRBV2 and TRBJ2-7, with a weak D call TRBD2 (6 bases). Germline loops: CDR1 SNHLY, CDR2 FYNNEI. Trimming left V 6 bases short and J 2 bases short, with 11 bases between. The CDR3 is 13 residues long. In DNA form, the CDR3 reads TGTGCCAGCAGGGGTCAGCGGGCCTACGAGCAGTACTTC. Translation gives CASRGQRAYEQYF.

The chain has TRBV28 and TRBJ1-2; D perhaps matches TRBD1 (5 bases). Germline CDR1 reads MDHEN; CDR2 reads SYDVKM. CDR3 length equals 14 residues. Trimming removed 2 bases from V and 4 bases from J, with 11 bases in between. CDR3 protein: CASSLTGWGYGYTF. The CDR3, as DNA: TGTGCCAGCAGTTTAACAGGCTGGGGCTATGGCTACACCTTC.

V gene TRBV18 combines with J gene TRBJ2-3; D is unresolved. The CDR3 contains 11 residues. V was cut by 10 bases and J by 4 bases, with 9 bases left in between. From germline, CDR1 is KGHSH and CDR2 LQKENI. DNA of the CDR3: TGTGCCACCCTCCGAGCAGATACGCAGTATTTT. Amino acid sequence: CATLRADTQYF.

The V and J genes are TRBV5-1 and TRBJ2-1; possibly TRBD2 for D (6 bases). The CDR3 loop spans 14 amino acids. Germline CDR1 is SGHRS and CDR2 is YFSETQ. The V gene lost 7 bases and the J gene lost 3 bases, with 14 bases spanning the gap. This CDR3 reads CASASRGDYNEQFF. CDR3 DNA sequence: TGCGCCAGCGCCTCGCGGGGTGACTACAATGAGCAGTTCTTC.

The chain employs TRBV29-1 and TRBJ2-7; perhaps TRBD1 as D (5 bases). The germline V and J ends were trimmed by 7 bases and 3 bases, with 16 bases remaining between them. The germline V gene encodes CDR1 SQVTM and CDR2 ANQGSEA. The CDR3 spans 13 residues. CDR3 sequence reads: CSAWVRQIYEQYV. The CDR3 coding sequence is TGCAGCGCCTGGGTCAGACAGATCTACGAGCAGTACGTC.

This clone showed up just a few times. The gene calls are TRBV30 and TRBJ2-3; 8 bases match TRBD2. From germline, CDR1 is GTSNPN and CDR2 SVGIG (reference sequence). J was trimmed by 2 bases and V by 0 bases; bases with no gene match: 10. This CDR3 comprises 17 residues. Here the CDR3 reads CAWSVRLAGFFTDTQYF. The CDR3 nucleotides are TGTGCCTGGAGTGTACGGCTAGCGGGCTTTTTCACAGATACGCAGTATTTT.

CDR3 DNA sequence: TGTGCCAGTAAAACAGGGTGGACAGATACGCAGTATTTT. Translating it yields CASKTGWTDTQYF. The chain couples TRBV19 to TRBJ2-3, with D maybe TRBD1 (6 bases). The CDR3 is made up of 13 amino acids. Germline-derived CDR1 and CDR2 are LNHDA and SQIVND (reference sequence). Trimming removed 7 bases from V and 3 bases from J, with 11 bases in between.

V and J are TRBV6-1 and TRBJ2-7; tentative D call: TRBD2 (6 bases). The CDR3 consists of 15 residues. V lost 4 bases, J lost 4 bases, and 17 bases lay in between. The germline CDR1 and CDR2 sequences are MNHNS and SASEGT. CDR3 in amino acids: CASSATVEGLYEQYV. In DNA form, the CDR3 reads TGTGCCAGCAGTGCTACGGTGGAGGGCCTGTACGAGCAGTACGTC.

This clone was detected a few times. This sequence joins TRBV30 and TRBJ1-1, with D possibly TRBD1 on 5 matching bases. CDR1 and CDR2 from the germline V gene are GTSNPN and SVGIG (reference sequence). CDR3 length: 14 residues. V was trimmed by 3 bases and J by 3 bases, leaving 14 bases between them. CDR3 sequence reads: CAWSPLPGDTEAFF. The CDR3, as DNA: TGTGCCTGGAGCCCCCTCCCGGGGGACACTGAAGCTTTCTTT.

J is TRBJ2-1 and V is TRBV6-1, with TRBD1 matching over 9 bases. There are 13 residues in the CDR3. The V gene's germline CDR1 is MNHNS and CDR2 SASEGT. The V and J ends lost 6 bases and 13 bases, in that order; junction bases with no gene match: 10. The CDR3 loop reads CASRPDRGFEQFF. CDR3 sequence (DNA): TGTGCCAGCAGGCCGGACAGGGGATTCGAACAGTTCTTC.

This clone is a singleton in its sample. This chain uses TRBV6-1 with TRBJ1-3; perhaps TRBD1 as D (5 bases). The CDR3 runs 16 residues. Germline values: CDR1 MNHNS, CDR2 SASEGT. The V gene lost 2 bases and the J gene lost 0 bases, with 11 bases spanning the gap. CDR3 region: CASSEQDIISGNTIYF. The CDR3 region has the DNA TGTGCCAGCAGTGAACAGGACATTATCTCTGGAAACACCATATATTTT.

This clone came up a few times. The chain employs TRBV18 and TRBJ2-6; 7 bases fit TRBD1. This CDR3 comprises 17 residues. The V gene's germline CDR1 is KGHSH and CDR2 LQKENI. V lost 4 bases to trimming and J lost 0 bases; unmatched junction nucleotides: 6. The CDR3 reads CASSRRTGNSGANVLTF. DNA for the CDR3: TGTGCCAGCTCACGGAGGACAGGAAACTCTGGGGCCAACGTCCTGACTTTC.

This chain connects TRBV4-3 to TRBJ2-5; the match to TRBD2 covers 8 bases. From germline, CDR1 is LGHNA and CDR2 YSLEER. Trimming removed 4 bases from V and 5 bases from J; junction bases left unmatched: 12. CDR3 size: 16 residues. CDR3 DNA sequence: TGCGCCAGCAGCCCGCGCGGAGCGGGGGTCTTCGAGACCCAGTACTTC. It codes for CASSPRGAGVFETQYF.

The rearrangement joins TRBV4-3 to TRBJ2-3; TRBD2 matches 8 bases. Germline V lookup: CDR1 LGHNA, CDR2 YSLEER. The CDR3 length is 18 residues. The ends lost 0 bases at V and 1 base at J; junction bases unmatched: 9. The CDR3 DNA sequence: TGCGCCAGCAGCCAAGACCTATCGGCGGGGGGCCGCACAGATACGCAGTATTTT. It yields the protein CASSQDLSAGGRTDTQYF.

This chain links TRBV7-9 with TRBJ2-3; 8 nucleotides line up with TRBD2. Germline V CDR1 and CDR2: SEHNR, FQNEAQ (reference sequence). This CDR3 region has 18 residues. V gave up 5 bases and J gave up 3 bases; unmatched junction bases: 16. The DNA for the CDR3 is TGTGCCAGCAGCGGACGGGTCAGTCCGGGACTAGGAACAGATACGCAGTATTTT. This translates into CASSGRVSPGLGTDTQYF.

The rearrangement joins TRBV4-1 to TRBJ2-2, with D unresolved. This CDR3 has 15 residues. The ends were cut back, 0 bases at V and 2 bases at J, with 7 bases in the middle. In germline, CDR1 is MGHRA, CDR2 YSYEKL. The CDR3 DNA reads TGCGCCAGCAGCCAAGATGAGCACAACACCGGGGAGCTGTTTTTT. It translates to CASSQDEHNTGELFF.

This clone was recorded once. The rearrangement links TRBV9 to TRBJ2-3; the match to TRBD2 covers 10 bases. The CDR3 is 16 residues long. The trim removed 4 bases at V and 4 bases at J, leaving 9 bases unmatched. The V gene's germline CDR1 is SGDLS and CDR2 YYNGEE. The CDR3 DNA follows: TGTGCCAGCAGCCCGATTAGCGGGAGGTTTGCAGATACGCAGTATTTT. Translated, it gives CASSPISGRFADTQYF.

This clone was detected many times. The chain employs TRBV5-1 and TRBJ2-2; weak D call: TRBD1 (5 bases). V was clipped by 1 base and J by 6 bases, with 10 bases between them. CDR3 length: 14 amino acids. The germline gives CDR1 SGHRS, CDR2 YFSETQ. This CDR3 is CASSLQGAPGELFF. The CDR3 DNA follows: TGCGCCAGCAGCTTGCAAGGGGCCCCCGGGGAGCTGTTTTTT.

This clone was seen a single time. This chain links TRBV4-2 with TRBJ1-6, with D possibly matching TRBD1 (5 bases). V was shortened by 1 base and J by 9 bases, with 10 bases between the two germline ends. CDR3 length: 14 residues. Germline V gene data show CDR1 as LGHNA and CDR2 as YNFKEQ. The CDR3 region is CASSQARVASPLHF. The CDR3 DNA reads as TGTGCCAGCAGCCAAGCCAGGGTGGCTTCACCCCTCCACTTT.

This chain connects TRBV18 to TRBJ2-1; 7 bases are shared with TRBD1. J lost 0 bases, V lost 6 bases, and 5 bases had no gene match. This CDR3 contains 15 residues. The V gene's germline CDR1 is KGHSH and CDR2 LQKENI. CDR3 loop: CASSFWDSSYNEQFF. In nucleotides, the CDR3 is TGTGCCAGCTCCTTCTGGGACAGCTCCTACAATGAGCAGTTCTTC. Looking up the rest from reference TRBV18 and TRBJ2-1 gives the full variable domain: NAGVMQNPRHLVRRRGQEARLRCSPMKGHSHVYWYRQLPEEGLKFMVYLQKENIIDESGMPKERFSAEFPKEGPSILRIQQVVRGDSAAYFCASSFWDSSYNEQFFGPGTRLTVL.

A note on this clone: At one end, the junction sequence differs from germline, possibly due to a read error. This chain connects TRBV7-7 to TRBJ2-2, with a possible D match to TRBD2 (5 bases). Germline loops: CDR1 SSHAT, CDR2 FNYEAQ (reference sequence). This CDR3 contains 14 residues. The CDR3 DNA reads as TGTGCTAGCAGCTCCGGGAAGGACGCCGGGGAGCTGTTTTTT. It encodes CASSSGKDAGELFF.

The V call is TRBV30, the J call TRBJ1-2; 9 bases agree with TRBD1. The length of the CDR3 is 14 residues. J gave up 5 bases and V 2 bases, and 6 bases lay outside the gene matches. Germline values: CDR1 GTSNPN, CDR2 SVGIG (reference sequence). CDR3 sequence: CAWSPDRGQYGYTF. As DNA, the CDR3 is TGTGCCTGGAGTCCGGACAGGGGACAGTATGGCTACACCTTC. Looking up the rest from reference TRBV30 and TRBJ1-2 gives the full variable domain: SQTIHQWPATLVQPVGSPLSLECTVEGTSNPNLYWYRQAAGRGLQLLFYSVGIGQISSEVPQNLSASRPQDRQFILSSKKLLLSDSGFYLCAWSPDRGQYGYTFGSGTRLTVV.

This clone has a single count. The chain couples TRBV28 to TRBJ2-5; 7 nucleotides line up with TRBD2. The CDR3 runs to 15 residues. The germline V gene encodes CDR1 MDHEN and CDR2 SYDVKM. V shed 10 bases, J shed 1 base, and the junction held 12 bases outside the gene matches. Here the CDR3 DNA reads TGTGCCACCTTGTTAGGGTGGGGGGGCCAAGAGACCCAGTACTTC. The encoded protein is CATLLGWGGQETQYF.

The chain has TRBV7-9 and TRBJ2-3; TRBD2 matches 10 bases. The CDR3 loop spans 14 amino acids. V lost 1 base to trimming and J lost 5 bases; unmatched junction nucleotides: 0. Germline-derived CDR1 and CDR2 are SEHNR and FQNEAQ (reference sequence). For the CDR3, the DNA is TGTGCCAGCAGCTTAGGGACTAGCGGAGATACGCAGTATTTT. This gives the protein CASSLGTSGDTQYF.

This chain connects TRBV7-6 to TRBJ2-1; a possible D gene is TRBD1 (6 bases). Germline CDR1 reads SGHVS; CDR2 reads FNYEAQ. This CDR3 is 12 amino acids long. The V and J ends lost 5 bases and 5 bases respectively, with 7 bases between them. In DNA, the CDR3 is TGTGCCAGCAGCCAGGGGAACAATGAGCAGTTCTTC. Amino acid sequence: CASSQGNNEQFF.

The sample holds a few counts of this clone. The J gene is TRBJ2-1, the V gene TRBV11-2; D uncertain. The CDR3 has 16 residues. Looked up from germline, CDR1 is SGHAT and CDR2 is FQNNGV. V dropped 5 bases and J dropped 4 bases, with 18 bases sitting between them. CDR3 sequence (DNA): TGTGCCAGCAGCCAACTTTCAAACTACTGGTACAATGAGCAGTTCTTC. It is translated as CASSQLSNYWYNEQFF.

This clone was recorded a few times. The rearrangement joins TRBV15 to TRBJ1-2; tentatively, D is TRBD1 (5 bases). Germline V gene sequence: CDR1 LNHNV, CDR2 YYDKDF (reference sequence). Trimming took 1 base from V and 6 from J, leaving 9 bases between them. CDR3 length: 13 residues. The CDR3 loop reads CATSRGTPHGYTF. As DNA, the CDR3 is TGTGCCACCAGCAGAGGGACACCTCATGGCTACACCTTC.

The rearrangement joins TRBV29-1 to TRBJ1-1, with 8 bases aligning to TRBD1. This CDR3 is built from 14 residues. In germline, CDR1 is SQVTM, CDR2 ANQGSEA. V was clipped by 3 bases and J by 4 bases; unmatched bases: 7. The CDR3 is CSVDTGGWSTEAFF. CDR3 bases: TGCAGCGTTGATACAGGGGGATGGAGCACTGAAGCTTTCTTT.